This passage covers 20 T cell receptor beta chains from one sample sequenced in a study of control samples from healthy donors and cancer patients. The table came from immunoSEQ multiplex PCR; TCRdb's copy has only in-frame clones and leaves some out. The sample carries hundreds of thousands of clones, 75% to 95% recorded once. The sample consisted of PBMCs. All receptors come from a man in his forties or fifties with head and neck cancer.

The sample holds one count of this clone. This chain links TRBV29-1 with TRBJ2-5; D may be TRBD1 (6 bases). The CDR3 has 12 amino acids. Trimming shortened V by 6 bases and J by 4 bases, and 12 bases separated the two germline ends. Germline-derived CDR1 and CDR2 are SQVTM and ANQGSEA. CDR3: CSVGQGRETQYF. In nucleotides, the CDR3 is TGCAGCGTCGGCCAGGGGAGAGAGACCCAGTACTTC.

DNA for the CDR3: TGTGCCAGCAGCTGGGGACAGGGCGACAAAAACATTCAGTACTTC. Its translation: CASSWGQGDKNIQYF. The V gene is TRBV7-9, the J gene TRBJ2-4, with TRBD1 identical over 9 bases. The V and J ends lost 4 bases and 3 bases, in that order; junction bases with no gene match: 4. CDR1 and CDR2 (germline): SEHNR, FQNEAQ (reference sequence). The CDR3 totals 15 residues. The whole variable domain, remainder taken from reference TRBV7-9 and TRBJ2-4, is DTGVSQNPRHKITKRGQNVTFRCDPISEHNRLYWYRQTLGQGPEFLTYFQNEAQLEKSRLLSDRFSAERPKGSFSTLEIQRTEQGDSAMYLCASSWGQGDKNIQYFGAGTRLSVL.

The V call is TRBV20-1, the J call TRBJ1-1, with 8 bases lining up with TRBD1. Trimming took 3 bases from V and 1 from J; bases not matched to a gene: 4. The CDR3 contains 14 residues. Germline CDR1 DFQATT, CDR2 SNEGSKA (reference sequence). As DNA, the CDR3 is TGCAGTGCTAGTCAGGGGGCACCGAACACTGAAGCTTTCTTT. Amino acid sequence: CSASQGAPNTEAFF.

The chain is built from TRBV6-5 and TRBJ1-4; no firm D call. Germline CDR1 MNHEY, CDR2 SVGAGI. The CDR3 has 15 amino acids. V shed 5 bases and J shed 4 bases, with 14 bases lying between them. The CDR3 nucleotides are TGTGCCAGCAGTCACGACCCTCGGGGTAATGAAAAACTGTTTTTT. As protein: CASSHDPRGNEKLFF.

The V and J genes are TRBV11-3 and TRBJ2-1; D is perhaps TRBD2 (6 bases). This CDR3 region has 13 residues. The germline V and J ends were trimmed by 6 bases and 5 bases, with 11 bases remaining between them. Germline CDR1 is SGHNT and CDR2 is YENEEA. CDR3 coding DNA: TGTGCCAGCAGTCCCGGGAGACACAATGAGCAGTTCTTC. It yields the protein CASSPGRHNEQFF.

This clone has a handful of counts. The V gene is TRBV7-2, the J gene TRBJ2-5; 14 bases map to TRBD2. Germline V gene data show CDR1 as SGHTA and CDR2 as FQGNSA. Losses at the gene ends were 1 base for V and 6 bases for J; bases not matched to a gene: 7. There are 17 residues in the CDR3. CDR3 sequence: CASSLGTSGGIMQTQYF. CDR3 DNA: TGTGCCAGCAGCTTAGGGACTAGCGGGGGGATTATGCAGACCCAGTACTTC.

V and J are TRBV6-5 and TRBJ1-1, with a weak D call TRBD1 (6 bases). Germline V gene sequence: CDR1 MNHEY, CDR2 SVGAGI. The CDR3 is made up of 15 amino acids. V shed 2 bases and J shed 2 bases, with 12 bases lying between them. CDR3: CASSYKGGLNTEAFF. The DNA of the CDR3 is TGTGCCAGCAGTTACAAGGGGGGACTTAACACTGAAGCTTTCTTT.

V gene TRBV7-9 combines with J gene TRBJ2-7; D may correspond to TRBD1 or TRBD2 (5 bases each). CDR1 and CDR2 (germline): SEHNR, FQNEAQ (reference sequence). The length of the CDR3 is 14 residues. The V end was cut by 5 bases, the J end by 2 bases, with 13 bases between. The CDR3 loop reads CASSHRTGPYEQYF. CDR3 bases: TGTGCCAGCAGCCACAGGACTGGTCCCTACGAGCAGTACTTC. The whole variable domain, filled in from reference TRBV7-9 and TRBJ2-7, reads DTGVSQNPRHKITKRGQNVTFRCDPISEHNRLYWYRQTLGQGPEFLTYFQNEAQLEKSRLLSDRFSAERPKGSFSTLEIQRTEQGDSAMYLCASSHRTGPYEQYFGPGTRLTVT.

The V call is TRBV6-5, the J call TRBJ2-5; possible D gene TRBD2, 6 bases. The ends were cut back, 4 bases at V and 2 bases at J, with 8 bases in the middle. From germline, CDR1 is MNHEY and CDR2 SVGAGI. This CDR3 region has 13 residues. The CDR3 region is CASSSGRQETQYF. In DNA form, the CDR3 reads TGTGCCAGCAGTTCAGGGAGGCAAGAGACCCAGTACTTC.

This chain joins TRBV11-2 and TRBJ2-7, with D possibly matching TRBD1 (5 bases). V lost 6 bases to trimming and J lost 4 bases, with 16 bases between them. CDR1 is SGHAT and CDR2 is FQNNGV in the germline V gene. This CDR3 contains 14 residues. Written as DNA, the CDR3 is TGTGCCAGCAGTCTACCAGGGCGGCCGTACGAGCAGTACTTC. Encoded protein: CASSLPGRPYEQYF. Based on the CDR3 plus reference TRBV11-2 and TRBJ2-7, the full variable domain is EAGVAQSPRYKIIEKRQSVAFWCNPISGHATLYWYQQILGQGPKLLIQFQNNGVVDDSQLPKDRFSAERLKGVDSTLKIQPAKLEDSAVYLCASSLPGRPYEQYFGPGTRLTVT.

The rearrangement links TRBV21-1 to TRBJ2-7. TRBV21-1 is shown as a pseudogene. This CDR3 is 12 amino acids long. The chain's CDR3 is CASSLGGLEQYF. DNA of the CDR3: TGTGCCAGCTCCCTCGGGGGCCTGGAGCAGTACTTC.

The chain links TRBV10-1 to TRBJ1-2; 9 bases are shared with TRBD1. The CDR3 runs to 13 residues. V dropped 5 bases and J dropped 5; count of bases not matched to a gene: 3. Germline CDR1 WNHNN, CDR2 SYGVQD (reference sequence). CDR3 residues: CASSPGTGYGYTF. For the CDR3, the DNA is TGCGCCAGCAGTCCAGGGACAGGGTATGGCTACACCTTC.

The chain carries TRBV5-4 and TRBJ1-5; the D gene is possibly TRBD1 (6 bases). CDR3 size: 14 residues. V was pared by 1 base and J by 7 bases, with 12 bases between. Looked up from germline, CDR1 is SGHNT and CDR2 is YYREEE (reference sequence). The DNA of the CDR3 is TGTGCCAGCAGCTTGCAGGGGCAAGGGCAGCCCCAGCATTTT. Its translation is CASSLQGQGQPQHF.

The CDR3 DNA follows: TGTGCCAGCAGTTTATCAGCAGGTTATAATTCACCCCTCCACTTT. Translating gives CASSLSAGYNSPLHF. The rearrangement uses TRBV27 and TRBJ1-6; D not certain. The germline V and J ends were trimmed by 0 bases and 4 bases, with 7 bases remaining between them. This CDR3 has 15 amino acids. In germline, CDR1 is MNHEY, CDR2 SMNVEV (reference sequence).

V is TRBV15 and J is TRBJ1-1, with 7 bases aligning to TRBD1. Germline V gene lookup returns CDR1 LNHNV and CDR2 YYDKDF (reference sequence). Trimming removed 11 bases from V and 5 bases from J; junction bases left unmatched: 11. CDR3 size: 13 residues. CDR3 sequence: CASATGAYTEAFF. The DNA for the CDR3 is TGTGCCTCGGCCACAGGGGCGTATACTGAAGCTTTCTTT.

This clone was counted at least ten times. The V gene is TRBV24-1, the J gene TRBJ2-2; the D gene is possibly TRBD1 (6 bases). Per the germline V gene, CDR1 is KGHDR and CDR2 is SFDVKD. The CDR3 totals 14 residues. V lost 2 bases and J 3 bases, leaving 6 bases between the germline ends. In DNA form, the CDR3 reads TGTGCCACCAGTGATTACAGGGACACCGGGGAGCTGTTTTTT. It codes for CATSDYRDTGELFF.

The V gene is TRBV3-1 (or the pseudogene TRBV3-2), the J gene TRBJ1-2; D remains ambiguous. The V gene's germline CDR1 is LGHDT and CDR2 YNNKEL (reference sequence). The CDR3 sequence is 15 residues long. V lost 6 bases and J 2 bases, leaving 16 bases between the germline ends. CDR3 amino acids: CASSPLNKVNYGYTF. CDR3 nucleotide sequence: TGTGCCAGCAGTCCTTTAAACAAAGTGAACTATGGCTACACCTTC.

This clone was seen only once. V gene TRBV11-1 combines with J gene TRBJ1-2; the D is unclear. The V gene's germline CDR1 is SGHAT and CDR2 FQDESV (reference sequence). V lost 3 bases and J 8 bases, leaving 7 bases between the germline ends. The CDR3 consists of 11 residues. The DNA for the CDR3 is TGTGCCAGCAGCTTCGGGCAAGGCTACACCTTC. This codes for CASSFGQGYTF.

V gene TRBV9 combines with J gene TRBJ1-2; D unclear. Germline assignment: CDR1 SGDLS and CDR2 YYNGEE. The CDR3 contains 14 residues. The V gene lost 4 bases and the J gene lost 3 bases, with 13 bases spanning the gap. The CDR3 nucleotides read TGTGCCAGCAGCAACCGTGGAGATGACTATGGCTACACCTTC. Translating it yields CASSNRGDDYGYTF. The whole variable domain, remainder taken from reference TRBV9 and TRBJ1-2, is DSGVTQTPKHLITATGQRVTLRCSPRSGDLSVYWYQQSLDQGLQFLIQYYNGEERAKGNILERFSAQQFPDLHSELNLSSLELGDSALYFCASSNRGDDYGYTFGSGTRLTVV.

This chain connects TRBV7-2 to TRBJ1-5; D is unresolved. The V end was cut by 3 bases, the J end by 7 bases, with 10 bases between. The germline CDR1 and CDR2 sequences are SGHTA and FQGNSA. This CDR3 is 13 amino acids long. The CDR3 region is CASSLGSRQPQHF. In nucleotides, the CDR3 is TGTGCCAGCAGCTTGGGCAGTAGACAGCCCCAGCATTTT.